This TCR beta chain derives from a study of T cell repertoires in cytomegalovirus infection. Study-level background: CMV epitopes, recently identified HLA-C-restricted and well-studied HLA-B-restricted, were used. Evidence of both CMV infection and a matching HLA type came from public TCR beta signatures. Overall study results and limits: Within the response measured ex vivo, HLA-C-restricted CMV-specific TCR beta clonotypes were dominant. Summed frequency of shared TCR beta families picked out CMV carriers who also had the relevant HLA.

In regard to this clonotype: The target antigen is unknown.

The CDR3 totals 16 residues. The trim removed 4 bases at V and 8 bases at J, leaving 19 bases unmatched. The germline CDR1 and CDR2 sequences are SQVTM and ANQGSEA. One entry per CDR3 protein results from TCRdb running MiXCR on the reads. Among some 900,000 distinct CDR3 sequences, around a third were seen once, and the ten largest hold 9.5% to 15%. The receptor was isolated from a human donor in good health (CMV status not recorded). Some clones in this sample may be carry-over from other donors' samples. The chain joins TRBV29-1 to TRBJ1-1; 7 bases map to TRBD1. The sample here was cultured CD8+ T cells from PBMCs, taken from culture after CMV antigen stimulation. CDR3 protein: CSVAGRQGQAYPEAFF. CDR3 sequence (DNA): TGCAGCGTTGCTGGGCGACAGGGTCAGGCGTATCCAGAAGCTTTCTTT.